This passage covers 20 T cell receptor beta chains from one sample sequenced in a study of T cells in Graves' hyperthyroidism and ophthalmopathy. Amplification targeted TCR beta CDR3 regions from RNA transcripts. First-round RT-PCR targeting the TCR CDR3 was performed with the HTBI primer set. TCRdb called the multiplex PCR reads again in MiXCR, with one record for every CDR3 protein. The top ten hold about 8.4% of the sample, which has roughly 750,000 distinct CDR3 sequences, about 17% seen once. Source material: blood. These receptors originate from a man aged 18 to 35 with Graves' hyperthyroidism.

This clonotype was recorded a few times. This sequence joins TRBV10-3 and TRBJ2-2; 14 bases fit TRBD2. From germline, CDR1 is ENHRY and CDR2 SYGVKD. The CDR3 has 17 residues. V shed 6 bases, J shed 2 bases, and the junction held 5 bases outside the gene matches. CDR3 region: CAISPTSGRANTGELFF. The CDR3 bases are TGTGCCATCAGCCCGACTAGCGGGAGGGCCAACACCGGGGAGCTGTTTTTT.

Only a few counts were recorded for this clonotype. V and J are TRBV7-9 and TRBJ1-2, with D hard to call. V shed 2 bases and J shed 4 bases, with 5 bases lying between them. Germline lookup yields CDR1 SEHNR and CDR2 FQNEAQ (reference sequence). The CDR3 has 12 amino acids. The CDR3 sequence: CASSLQVYGYTF. The CDR3 DNA reads as TGTGCCAGCAGCTTACAGGTCTATGGCTACACCTTC. Variable domain in full (rest from reference TRBV7-9 and TRBJ1-2): DTGVSQNPRHKITKRGQNVTFRCDPISEHNRLYWYRQTLGQGPEFLTYFQNEAQLEKSRLLSDRFSAERPKGSFSTLEIQRTEQGDSAMYLCASSLQVYGYTFGSGTRLTVV.

In this sample, this clonotype turned up many times. The rearrangement uses TRBV7-9 and TRBJ2-7; possible D gene TRBD1, 5 bases. V lost 5 bases and J lost 2, with 13 bases in between. Germline CDR1 SEHNR, CDR2 FQNEAQ (reference sequence). The CDR3 is 14 amino acids. This CDR3 reads CASSLEQETYEQYF. CDR3 nucleotide sequence: TGTGCCAGCAGCCTCGAACAGGAGACCTACGAGCAGTACTTC.

This clonotype was counted only a few times. The chain links TRBV28 to TRBJ2-7; 7 bases are a match to TRBD1. The V segment lost 7 bases and the J segment 0 bases; nucleotides outside the gene matches: 9. This CDR3 has 15 residues. Germline assignment: CDR1 MDHEN and CDR2 SYDVKM. CDR3: CASNVGTASSYEQYF. The CDR3 bases are TGTGCCAGCAATGTAGGGACAGCGAGCTCCTACGAGCAGTACTTC.

Ten or more counts support this clonotype. The chain recombines TRBV2 with TRBJ1-2, with D perhaps matching TRBD1 (5 bases). The CDR3 covers 16 residues. The V gene lost 6 bases and the J gene lost 2 bases, with 19 bases spanning the gap. Germline assignment: CDR1 SNHLY and CDR2 FYNNEI. The CDR3: CASSLDGTGENYGYTF. The DNA of the CDR3 is TGTGCCAGCAGCCTAGACGGAACAGGAGAAAACTATGGCTACACCTTC.

The sample holds many counts of this clonotype. The genes are TRBV18 and TRBJ2-7, with D hard to call. The CDR3 totals 13 residues. Trimming removed 1 base at V and 3 bases at J, with 7 bases between. Per germline, CDR1 KGHSH and CDR2 LQKENI. The DNA for the CDR3 is TGTGCCAGCTCACCACAACGGAACTACGAGCAGTACTTC. Amino acid sequence: CASSPQRNYEQYF. Supplemented by reference TRBV18 and TRBJ2-7, the full variable domain reads NAGVMQNPRHLVRRRGQEARLRCSPMKGHSHVYWYRQLPEEGLKFMVYLQKENIIDESGMPKERFSAEFPKEGPSILRIQQVVRGDSAAYFCASSPQRNYEQYFGPGTRLTVT.

This clonotype was picked up a small number of times. The V call is TRBV28, the J call TRBJ2-5; D remains unclear. The CDR3 totals 14 residues. Between the trimmed V and J ends, which lost 5 bases and 1 base, there was a span of 11 bases. Germline CDR1 and CDR2: MDHEN and SYDVKM. The CDR3 protein is CASSKISPQETQYF. The CDR3 DNA reads TGTGCCAGCAGTAAGATAAGCCCCCAAGAGACCCAGTACTTC.

This clonotype was picked up many times. The rearrangement joins TRBV20-1 to TRBJ2-1; D may be TRBD1 (6 bases). Germline V gene data show CDR1 as DFQATT and CDR2 as SNEGSKA (reference sequence). The CDR3 is 11 residues long. Trimming shortened V by 2 bases and J by 8 bases, and 7 bases separated the two germline ends. DNA of the CDR3: TGCAGTGCTAGAAAGGGGGATGAGCAGTTCTTC. Amino acids: CSARKGDEQFF.

The chain recombines TRBV6-1 with TRBJ2-7; a possible D gene is TRBD1 (6 bases). The CDR3 contains 13 residues. Germline values: CDR1 MNHNS, CDR2 SASEGT. Deletions cut 7 bases from V and 2 bases from J, with 12 bases between. The CDR3 protein is CASKGQGTYEQYF. The CDR3 region has the DNA TGTGCCAGCAAAGGTCAGGGGACCTACGAGCAGTACTTC.

The sample holds many counts of this clonotype. The chain employs TRBV9 and TRBJ1-1, with D unclear. CDR1 is SGDLS and CDR2 is YYNGEE in the germline V gene. V was trimmed by 0 bases and J by 3 bases, leaving 12 bases between them. The CDR3 is 15 residues long. CDR3 sequence (DNA): TGTGCCAGCAGCGTAGCCGAGGGTTCGGACACTGAAGCTTTCTTT. Its protein product is CASSVAEGSDTEAFF.

The chain recombines TRBV20-1 with TRBJ2-7; D is undetermined. The germline gives CDR1 DFQATT, CDR2 SNEGSKA (reference sequence). The CDR3 has 15 residues. Trimming removed 0 bases from V and 1 base from J, with 13 bases in between. The CDR3 sequence: CSARDTKGRSYEQYF. The DNA for the CDR3 is TGCAGTGCTAGAGATACAAAAGGACGGTCCTACGAGCAGTACTTC.

The chain combines TRBV18 with TRBJ2-7, with TRBD1 matching 9 bases. From germline, CDR1 is KGHSH and CDR2 LQKENI. CDR3 length: 15 amino acids. V trimming: 5 bases; J trimming: 2 bases; junction bases outside the gene matches: 7. The CDR3 region is CASSSRTGAAYEQYF. CDR3 nucleotide sequence: TGTGCCAGCTCAAGCAGGACAGGGGCGGCCTACGAGCAGTACTTC.

This clonotype occurred many times. The V gene is TRBV6-1, the J gene TRBJ1-2; 9 nucleotides agree with TRBD1. CDR1 is MNHNS and CDR2 is SASEGT in the germline V gene. CDR3 length equals 14 residues. V was pared by 5 bases and J by 9 bases, with 10 bases of the junction left unmatched. The CDR3 region has the DNA TGTGCCAGCAGTTCGCTAGGGGACAGGGTTCGCTACACCTTC. Translating it yields CASSSLGDRVRYTF.

This clonotype has a handful of counts. The chain links TRBV27 to TRBJ2-5; possibly TRBD2 for D (5 bases). The germline V and J ends were trimmed by 6 bases and 5 bases, with 16 bases remaining between them. The V gene's germline CDR1 is MNHEY and CDR2 SMNVEV (reference sequence). The CDR3 totals 14 residues. CDR3 in amino acids: CASRPELGRETQYF. CDR3 nucleotide sequence: TGTGCCAGCAGGCCAGAACTAGGGCGGGAGACCCAGTACTTC.

As concerns this clonotype: Germline is not matched at one junction end, which may reflect a read error. The chain joins TRBV25-1 to TRBJ2-1, with D possibly TRBD2 on 6 matching bases. The length of the CDR3 is 15 residues. Germline values: CDR1 MGHDK, CDR2 SYGVNS. DNA of the CDR3: TGTGCCAGCAGTGCTCCGGGACTCCTCTACAATGGGCAGTTCTTC. Translation gives CASSAPGLLYNGQFF.

The rearrangement joins TRBV6-1 to TRBJ2-3; a possible D gene is TRBD2 (6 bases). CDR3 length equals 14 residues. V was trimmed by 1 base and J by 14 bases, leaving 19 bases between them. Germline V gene sequence: CDR1 MNHNS, CDR2 SASEGT. The CDR3 bases are TGTGCCAGCAGTGAAGGGGCGGGGACCCCGTCGCGGTATTTT. This gives the protein CASSEGAGTPSRYF.

The CDR3 DNA sequence: TGTGCCAGCAGCCGCGAGGACAGTTCCTACGAGCAGTACTTC. Protein sequence: CASSREDSSYEQYF. This rearrangement joins TRBV27 to TRBJ2-7; D is perhaps TRBD1 (6 bases). There are 14 residues in the CDR3. The V end was cut by 6 bases, the J end by 1 base, with 13 bases between. Germline CDR1 is MNHEY and CDR2 is SMNVEV (reference sequence).

As regards this clonotype: Being one base from a much bigger clone, this may be a read error. The chain uses TRBV7-2 and TRBJ2-3; 7 bases line up with TRBD2. Germline V gives CDR1 SGHTA, CDR2 FQGNSA. The V and J ends lost 5 bases and 3 bases, in that order; junction bases with no gene match: 2. This CDR3 region has 13 residues. Here the CDR3 reads CASSAGRTDTQYF. CDR3 nucleotide sequence: TGTGCCAGCAGCGCCGGGAGGACAGATACGCAGTATTTT.

This clonotype was seen many times. The chain carries TRBV12-3 or TRBV12-4 and TRBJ2-7, with D perhaps TRBD1 or TRBD2 (5 bases each). Trimming removed 6 bases from V and 5 bases from J, with 14 bases in between. This CDR3 comprises 13 residues. The CDR3 DNA is TGTGCCAGCAGAACAGGTCCGCGGGACGAGCAGTACTTC. It translates to CASRTGPRDEQYF.

This clonotype was counted many times. V is TRBV11-2 and J is TRBJ1-2; no firm D call. V lost 1 base, J lost 5 bases, and 20 bases lay in between. Germline V gene lookup returns CDR1 SGHAT and CDR2 FQNNGV. The CDR3 has 17 residues. CDR3 in DNA: TGTGCCAGCAGCTTAGTTCTAACCGCCGGGAACATTTATGGCTACACCTTC. This codes for CASSLVLTAGNIYGYTF.